Listed below are T cell receptor beta chains from one sample, sequenced in a study of T cell responses to AZD1222 COVID-19 vaccine. Sequencing was performed with immunoSEQ multiplex PCR; in TCRdb, only in-frame clones are kept and a portion is missing. Of tens of thousands of clones listed, roughly 83% are singletons. The sequences come from peripheral blood, collected on day 0 of AZD1222 vaccination. Every receptor here comes from an adult in good health. The CDR3 runs from the conserved cysteine through the conserved F or W. A D gene is named only where the DNA matches it firmly. Size is stated for part of the rows, as once, few or many counts, or as a class when the clone is expanded.

J: TRBJ2-1
size: .
D: .
V: TRBV6-2/TRBV6-3
CDR3: CASSYSFEGVGEVYEQFF
DNA: TGTGCCAGCAGTTACTCGTTTGAGGGCGTGGGGGAAGTTTATGAGCAGTTCTTC

J: TRBJ2-7
size: .
D: TRBD1
V: TRBV5-1
CDR3: CASRMGTGASYEQYF
DNA: TGCGCCAGCAGGATGGGGACAGGGGCATCCTACGAGCAGTACTTC

J: TRBJ1-1
size: .
D: .
V: TRBV5-1
CDR3: CASSVGLFGDTEAFF
DNA: TGCGCCAGCAGCGTGGGTCTCTTCGGGGACACTGAAGCTTTCTTT

J: TRBJ1-5
size: .
D: TRBD1
V: TRBV30
CDR3: CAWSPRDRASNQPQHF
DNA: TGTGCCTGGAGTCCCCGCGACAGGGCGAGCAATCAGCCCCAGCATTTT

J: TRBJ1-2
size: .
D: TRBD1
V: TRBV7-9
CDR3: CASSLGTVGEGYTF
DNA: TGTGCCAGCAGCTTGGGGACAGTCGGGGAGGGCTACACCTTC

J: TRBJ2-7
size: .
D: .
V: TRBV10-1
CDR3: CASSAGTPAAEQYF
DNA: TGCGCCAGCAGTGCCGGGACTCCTGCCGCCGAGCAGTACTTC

J: TRBJ2-5
size: .
D: TRBD2
V: TRBV2
CDR3: CASSILAGGTETQYF
DNA: TGTGCCAGCAGTATACTAGCGGGAGGTACAGAGACCCAGTACTTC

J: TRBJ2-2
size: .
D: .
V: TRBV5-1
CDR3: CASREASSGELFF
DNA: TGCGCCAGCAGGGAAGCTAGTTCCGGGGAGCTGTTTTTT

J: TRBJ1-5
size: .
D: .
V: TRBV19
CDR3: CASRSWTDYSNQPQHF
DNA: TGTGCCAGTAGATCCTGGACAGATTATAGCAATCAGCCCCAGCATTTT

J: TRBJ2-1
size: .
D: TRBD2
V: TRBV19
CDR3: CASSMGTTSGISYYNEQFF
DNA: TGTGCCAGTAGTATGGGGACGACTAGCGGAATTTCGTACTACAATGAGCAGTTCTTC

J: TRBJ1-5
size: .
D: .
V: TRBV5-5
CDR3: CASSLRVLSNQPQHF
DNA: TGTGCCAGCAGCTTGAGGGTTCTCAGCAATCAGCCCCAGCATTTT

J: TRBJ1-4
size: .
D: .
V: TRBV19
CDR3: CASRKQLATNEKLFF
DNA: TGTGCCAGTAGAAAACAACTTGCAACTAATGAAAAACTGTTTTTT

J: TRBJ2-1
size: .
D: TRBD2
V: TRBV14
CDR3: CASSPTLLAGGNNEQFF
DNA: TGTGCCAGCAGCCCCACATTACTAGCGGGAGGGAACAATGAGCAGTTCTTC

J: TRBJ1-1
size: once
D: .
V: TRBV4-3
CDR3: CASSQEAGGSTEAFF
DNA: TGCGCCAGCAGCCAAGAGGCGGGGGGTAGCACTGAAGCTTTCTTT

J: TRBJ1-1
size: .
D: .
V: TRBV6-2/TRBV6-3
CDR3: CASSRVNTEAFF
DNA: TGTGCCAGCAGTAGGGTGAACACTGAAGCTTTCTTT

J: TRBJ1-2
size: .
D: TRBD1
V: TRBV28
CDR3: CASSLTGGYGYTF
DNA: TGTGCCAGCAGTCTCACAGGGGGCTATGGCTACACCTTC

J: TRBJ1-5
size: few
D: .
V: TRBV7-6
CDR3: CASSLAQPQHF
DNA: TGTGCCAGCAGCTTAGCTCAGCCCCAGCATTTT

J: TRBJ1-3
size: .
D: .
V: TRBV25-1
CDR3: CASSFGHRSGNTIYF
DNA: TGTGCCAGCAGTTTTGGACACCGCTCTGGAAACACCATATATTTT

J: TRBJ2-2
size: .
D: TRBD1
V: TRBV6-5
CDR3: CASTRDRYTGELFF
DNA: TGTGCCAGCACTAGGGACAGATACACCGGGGAGCTGTTTTTT

J: TRBJ1-2
size: .
D: .
V: TRBV6-5
CDR3: CASSQRLGREGYTF
DNA: TGTGCCAGCAGTCAGCGCTTAGGGCGTGAAGGCTACACCTTC

J: TRBJ2-7
size: once
D: .
V: TRBV30
CDR3: CAWSLPTLGEQYF
DNA: TGTGCCTGGAGCCTCCCGACTCTCGGCGAGCAGTACTTC

J: TRBJ1-2
size: .
D: TRBD1
V: TRBV6-5
CDR3: CASSYEPGGYYGYTF
DNA: TGTGCCAGCAGTTACGAGCCAGGGGGCTACTATGGCTACACCTTC

J: TRBJ2-2
size: once
D: TRBD2
V: TRBV5-1
CDR3: CASSHSGRGLTGELFF
DNA: TGCGCCAGCAGCCATAGCGGGAGGGGACTCACCGGGGAGCTGTTTTTT

J: TRBJ2-1
size: .
D: TRBD2
V: TRBV7-7
CDR3: CASKPGLEANEQFF
DNA: TGTGCCAGCAAACCGGGACTAGAGGCCAATGAGCAGTTCTTC

J: TRBJ2-3
size: .
D: .
V: TRBV28
CDR3: CASGWRGRTDTQYF
DNA: TGTGCCAGCGGGTGGCGGGGACGCACAGATACGCAGTATTTT

J: TRBJ1-2
size: .
D: TRBD1
V: TRBV6-5
CDR3: CASRRLQGNYGYTF
DNA: TGTGCCAGCAGACGCTTACAGGGGAACTATGGCTACACCTTC

J: TRBJ1-3
size: .
D: .
V: TRBV4-3
CDR3: CASSPDRFSSGNTIYF
DNA: TGCGCCAGCAGCCCAGACAGGTTTAGCTCTGGAAACACCATATATTTT

J: TRBJ1-5
size: .
D: .
V: TRBV7-2
CDR3: CASSLGRGQPQHF
DNA: TGTGCCAGCAGCTTAGGAAGGGGGCAGCCCCAGCATTTT

J: TRBJ1-1
size: .
D: .
V: TRBV9
CDR3: CASSVDLALNTEAFF
DNA: TGTGCCAGCAGCGTAGACCTGGCCCTAAACACTGAAGCTTTCTTT

J: TRBJ1-1
size: .
D: TRBD1
V: TRBV2
CDR3: CASSLDRESTEAFF
DNA: TGTGCCAGCAGTTTGGACAGGGAAAGCACTGAAGCTTTCTTT

J: TRBJ2-1
size: .
D: TRBD2
V: TRBV9
CDR3: CASSFLPGTSGYNEQFF
DNA: TGTGCCAGCAGCTTTCTACCAGGGACTAGCGGTTACAATGAGCAGTTCTTC

J: TRBJ2-7
size: .
D: .
V: TRBV30
CDR3: CAWSGEQKTYYEQYF
DNA: TGTGCCTGGAGTGGGGAACAGAAAACCTACTACGAGCAGTACTTC

J: TRBJ2-7
size: many
D: .
V: TRBV3-1/TRBV3-2
CDR3: CASSQWGSTYEQYF
DNA: TGTGCCAGCAGCCAATGGGGGAGTACCTACGAGCAGTACTTC

J: TRBJ1-3
size: .
D: .
V: TRBV9
CDR3: CASSALQGAAGNTIYF
DNA: TGTGCCAGCAGCGCCTTACAGGGAGCAGCTGGAAACACCATATATTTT

J: TRBJ2-3
size: .
D: TRBD2
V: TRBV19
CDR3: CASSIGRSGITDTQYF
DNA: TGTGCCAGTAGTATTGGTCGGAGCGGGATAACAGATACGCAGTATTTT

J: TRBJ1-5
size: .
D: TRBD1
V: TRBV18
CDR3: CASSLGTGGSNQPQHF
DNA: TGTGCCAGCTCACTTGGGACAGGGGGAAGTAATCAGCCCCAGCATTTT

J: TRBJ2-1
size: .
D: .
V: TRBV12-3/TRBV12-4
CDR3: CASSLTPRDEQFF
DNA: TGTGCCAGCAGTCTGACCCCTAGGGATGAGCAGTTCTTC

J: TRBJ2-3
size: few
D: .
V: TRBV6-1
CDR3: CASSEAKGTGYTDTQYF
DNA: TGTGCCAGCAGTGAAGCAAAGGGAACAGGCTACACAGATACGCAGTATTTT

J: TRBJ2-7
size: .
D: .
V: TRBV5-1
CDR3: CASSEAGVSYEQYF
DNA: TGCGCCAGCAGCGAAGCAGGGGTCTCCTACGAGCAGTACTTC

J: TRBJ1-3
size: .
D: .
V: TRBV19
CDR3: CASSTPGAKLRNTIYF
DNA: TGTGCCAGTAGTACCCCCGGGGCCAAATTACGCAACACCATATATTTT

J: TRBJ1-1
size: .
D: .
V: TRBV15
CDR3: CATSVSYRDTEAFF
DNA: TGTGCCACCAGCGTCTCTTACAGGGACACTGAAGCTTTCTTT

J: TRBJ2-3
size: .
D: .
V: TRBV6-5
CDR3: CASRDQQDTQYF
DNA: TGTGCCAGCCGGGACCAGCAGGATACGCAGTATTTT

J: TRBJ1-4
size: .
D: TRBD1
V: TRBV6-1
CDR3: CASSEAHRGQSNEKLFF
DNA: TGTGCCAGCAGTGAAGCCCACAGGGGGCAGTCTAATGAAAAACTGTTTTTT

J: TRBJ2-3
size: .
D: .
V: TRBV7-2
CDR3: CASSSGTATDTQYF
DNA: TGTGCCAGCAGCTCCGGGACCGCCACAGATACGCAGTATTTT

J: TRBJ2-5
size: .
D: TRBD1
V: TRBV7-7
CDR3: CASSPNPGQQETQYF
DNA: TGTGCCAGCAGCCCCAACCCGGGACAGCAAGAGACCCAGTACTTC

J: TRBJ1-5
size: .
D: TRBD1
V: TRBV11-2
CDR3: CASSRQGGSNQPQHF
DNA: TGTGCCAGCAGCCGACAGGGAGGCAGCAATCAGCCCCAGCATTTT

J: TRBJ1-1
size: once
D: .
V: TRBV18
CDR3: CASSPFFDEGTEAFF
DNA: TGTGCCAGCTCACCATTCTTTGACGAGGGCACTGAAGCTTTCTTT

J: TRBJ2-2
size: .
D: TRBD2
V: TRBV5-1
CDR3: CASRLAINTGELFF
DNA: TGCGCCAGCAGACTAGCGATCAACACCGGGGAGCTGTTTTTT

J: TRBJ2-1
size: .
D: .
V: TRBV28
CDR3: CASSRPTYNEQFF
DNA: TGTGCCAGCAGTAGGCCTACCTACAATGAGCAGTTCTTC

J: TRBJ2-3
size: .
D: TRBD2
V: TRBV2
CDR3: CASSTPSGRVTDTQYF
DNA: TGTGCCAGCAGTACCCCTAGCGGGAGGGTTACAGATACGCAGTATTTT

J: TRBJ2-7
size: .
D: .
V: TRBV30
CDR3: CAWTVRNEQYF
DNA: TGTGCCTGGACAGTCCGGAACGAGCAGTACTTC